Shown below are 22 T cell receptor beta chains from a single sample sequenced in a study of identical twins. Each CDR3 protein gets one entry after TCRdb re-called the 5' RACE reads with MiXCR. The profile shows under 300,000 distinct CDR3 sequences, about an eighth of them singletons. These data were also filed under a second study, of yellow fever vaccine responses in identical twins.

The specimen was memory (CD45RO+) T cells sorted from blood. These receptors were taken from a woman in her late teens or twenties in good health.

The table lists this clonotype with a few counts. This sequence joins TRBV6-2 or TRBV6-3 and TRBJ2-7, with D possibly matching TRBD1 (6 bases). The ends were cut back, 6 bases at V and 7 bases at J, with 28 bases in the middle. This CDR3 comprises 17 residues. CDR1 and CDR2 (germline): MNHEY, SVGEGT. The CDR3 DNA sequence: TGTGCCAGCAGGACAAGCCTCCGGGACAAAACTATATATGAGCAGTACTTC. This encodes CASRTSLRDKTIYEQYF.

A few counts support this clonotype. The chain is built from TRBV6-1 and TRBJ1-2; a possible D gene is TRBD1 (5 bases). CDR1 MNHNS and CDR2 SASEGT come from the germline V gene. Between the trimmed V and J ends, which lost 6 bases and 4 bases, there was a span of 15 bases. The CDR3 is 14 amino acids. The CDR3 nucleotides read TGTGCCAGCAGGGGTGGGGGGTCGCGCTATGGCTACACCTTC. Protein product: CASRGGGSRYGYTF.

This clonotype appeared many times. This chain links TRBV15 with TRBJ2-3; TRBD1 might be the D (6 bases). The CDR3 has 17 residues. Between the trimmed V and J ends, which lost 0 bases and 2 bases, there was a span of 15 bases. Germline lookup yields CDR1 LNHNV and CDR2 YYDKDF (reference sequence). The CDR3 nucleotides read TGTGCCACCAGCAGAGATGGGTCGGACAGATTCACAGATACGCAGTATTTT. Its protein is CATSRDGSDRFTDTQYF.

In this sample, this clonotype turned up many times. This chain uses TRBV12-3 or TRBV12-4 with TRBJ1-1; D not certain. This CDR3 has 14 amino acids. The V and J ends lost 6 bases and 4 bases respectively, with 15 bases between them. The CDR3 protein is CASRNSFRSTEAFF. The DNA of the CDR3 is TGTGCCAGCAGGAACAGTTTTAGATCCACTGAAGCTTTCTTT.

This clonotype has a count of ten or more. The chain uses TRBV20-1 and TRBJ2-7; D possibly corresponds to TRBD1 (6 bases). V gave up 3 bases and J gave up 7 bases, with 19 bases separating them. Germline-derived CDR1 and CDR2 are DFQATT and SNEGSKA (reference sequence). The CDR3 sequence is 14 residues long. CDR3 bases: TGCAGTGCTAGTCCATTACCGGACAGACTGGAGCAGTACTTC. This sequence encodes CSASPLPDRLEQYF.

This clonotype was detected only a few times. The chain uses TRBV12-3 or TRBV12-4 and TRBJ2-3; no reliable D call. The V end lost 4 bases, the J end lost 0 bases, and 14 bases lay between the germline ends. CDR3 length equals 16 residues. CDR3 sequence reads: CASSSGRSQSTDTQYF. In DNA, the CDR3 is TGTGCCAGCAGTTCGGGCAGAAGCCAGAGCACAGATACGCAGTATTTT.

This sequence joins TRBV6-1 and TRBJ2-7, with D perhaps TRBD1 (6 bases). The CDR3 covers 15 residues. V was shortened by 1 base and J by 0 bases, with 10 bases between the two germline ends. Germline CDR1 and CDR2: MNHNS and SASEGT. CDR3 DNA sequence: TGTGCCAGCAGTGAAGGGGACACCCCCTCCTACGAGCAGTACTTC. Translating gives CASSEGDTPSYEQYF.

The chain is built from TRBV7-2 and TRBJ2-1; 9 bases align to TRBD2. With 3 bases clipped from V and 5 bases from J, the junction kept 5 bases outside the gene matches. The CDR3 loop spans 15 amino acids. Germline V gives CDR1 SGHTA, CDR2 FQGNSA. The CDR3 DNA follows: TGTGCCAGCAGCTTGACTAGCGGAAACCACAATGAGCAGTTCTTC. Its translation: CASSLTSGNHNEQFF.

There are many counts of this clonotype. This chain uses TRBV5-1 with TRBJ1-6; 9 positions match TRBD1. Germline lookup yields CDR1 SGHRS and CDR2 YFSETQ. J lost 9 bases, V lost 5 bases, and 6 bases had no gene match. This CDR3 is built from 14 residues. The CDR3: CASRTGGSVSPLHF. The CDR3 coding sequence is TGCGCCAGCAGAACAGGGGGCTCGGTTTCACCCCTCCACTTT.

This clonotype has only a few counts. The gene calls are TRBV14 and TRBJ2-1, with 10 bases matching TRBD2. Germline V gives CDR1 SGHDN, CDR2 FVKESK. The CDR3 runs to 17 residues. V trimming: 4 bases; J trimming: 2 bases; junction bases outside the gene matches: 8. CDR3 protein: CASSLRIAGGTYNEQFF. DNA of the CDR3: TGTGCCAGCAGCCTCAGAATAGCGGGAGGTACCTACAATGAGCAGTTCTTC.

This clonotype came up a few times. This sequence joins TRBV20-1 and TRBJ2-7, with D possibly being TRBD1 (6 bases). Germline V gene sequence: CDR1 DFQATT, CDR2 SNEGSKA (reference sequence). V dropped 6 bases and J dropped 2 bases, with 17 bases sitting between them. The CDR3 contains 14 residues. The CDR3 reads CSAPPGTSPYEQYF. The CDR3 region has the DNA TGCAGTGCCCCGCCCGGGACAAGTCCCTACGAGCAGTACTTC.

The chain combines TRBV12-3 or TRBV12-4 with TRBJ2-7; no firm D call. The ends were cut back, 8 bases at V and 0 bases at J, with 11 bases in the middle. The CDR3 contains 13 residues. CDR3 loop: CASGYSHSYEQYF. CDR3 DNA: TGTGCCAGCGGTTACAGCCACTCCTACGAGCAGTACTTC.

This clonotype has ten or more counts. This chain uses TRBV6-5 with TRBJ1-2; D uncertain. V was trimmed by 2 bases and J by 8 bases, leaving 12 bases between them. CDR1 MNHEY and CDR2 SVGAGI come from the germline V gene. There are 13 residues in the CDR3. The CDR3 DNA follows: TGTGCCAGCAGTTACCGGCAGGCTGGCGGCTACACCTTC. Its translation is CASSYRQAGGYTF.

This clonotype was seen a few times. The chain joins TRBV7-2 to TRBJ1-1; D remains ambiguous. The CDR3 is 13 amino acids. Germline CDR1 is SGHTA and CDR2 is FQGNSA. Trimming took 4 bases from V and 5 from J, leaving 11 bases between them. The CDR3 nucleotides read TGTGCCAGCAGCTCAGGACGGAGGACTGAAGCTTTCTTT. Translated: CASSSGRRTEAFF.

The J gene is TRBJ2-3, the V gene TRBV6-1; TRBD1 matches 7 bases. This CDR3 has 14 residues. CDR1 MNHNS and CDR2 SASEGT come from the germline V gene. V trimming: 5 bases; J trimming: 5 bases; junction bases outside the gene matches: 7. As DNA, the CDR3 is TGTGCCAGCAGTACCGGGACAGTTAGAGATACGCAGTATTTT. Translating gives CASSTGTVRDTQYF.

This clonotype was found many times. The rearrangement uses TRBV4-3 and TRBJ1-1, with D uncertain. With 0 bases removed from V and 7 bases from J, the gap between germline ends came to 21 bases. This CDR3 has 17 residues. Per the germline V gene, CDR1 is LGHNA and CDR2 is YSLEER. The CDR3 DNA sequence: TGCGCCAGCAGCCAAGATCTTAGTGAACTGAGTGTGATTGAAGCTTTCTTT. This encodes CASSQDLSELSVIEAFF.

This clonotype has only a few counts. The chain is built from TRBV28 and TRBJ2-5; tentatively, D is TRBD1 (5 bases). The CDR3 runs to 15 residues. Germline CDR1 and CDR2: MDHEN and SYDVKM. The ends were cut back, 3 bases at V and 4 bases at J, with 15 bases in the middle. The CDR3 sequence is CASSFVGATPETQYF. The CDR3 DNA follows: TGTGCCAGCAGTTTTGTAGGGGCGACCCCAGAGACCCAGTACTTC.

This clonotype was recorded many times. The chain uses TRBV7-9 and TRBJ2-5; 8 bases map to TRBD1. Germline V lookup: CDR1 SEHNR, CDR2 FQNEAQ (reference sequence). The CDR3 runs 15 residues. The V and J ends lost 5 bases and 4 bases, in that order; junction bases with no gene match: 9. DNA for the CDR3: TGTGCCAGCAGCAATATCGACAGGGGTGGAGAGACCCAGTACTTC. Residues: CASSNIDRGGETQYF.

This sequence joins TRBV7-9 and TRBJ2-5; no firm D call. The CDR3 is 14 residues long. The V and J ends lost 3 bases and 2 bases respectively, with 10 bases between them. CDR1 and CDR2 (germline): SEHNR, FQNEAQ (reference sequence). The CDR3 region is CASSFFQRQETQYF. The DNA for the CDR3 is TGTGCCAGCAGCTTCTTCCAGAGACAAGAGACCCAGTACTTC.

This clonotype turned up a few times. The V call is TRBV20-1, the J call TRBJ1-5; no definite D call. Per the germline V gene, CDR1 is DFQATT and CDR2 is SNEGSKA (reference sequence). V was shortened by 2 bases and J by 1 base, with 6 bases between the two germline ends. The CDR3 length is 13 residues. The CDR3: CSARLGSNQPQHF. The CDR3 nucleotides are TGCAGTGCTAGACTGGGCAGCAATCAGCCCCAGCATTTT.

This clonotype was observed a few times. The chain employs TRBV4-3 and TRBJ2-5; D may be TRBD2 (6 bases). Germline assignment: CDR1 LGHNA and CDR2 YSLEER. This CDR3 spans 17 amino acids. V dropped 1 base and J dropped 9 bases, with 24 bases sitting between them. CDR3 loop: CASSQVGGAGVGEAQYF. CDR3 nucleotide sequence: TGCGCCAGCAGCCAAGTCGGTGGGGCTGGCGTCGGGGAGGCCCAGTACTTC.

This clonotype has a handful of counts. The CDR3 spells CASSQGQSAPYEQFF. The DNA for the CDR3 is TGCGCCAGCAGCCAAGGGCAGTCCGCCCCCTATGAGCAGTTCTTC. J is TRBJ2-1 and V is TRBV4-3; D is uncertain. From germline, CDR1 is LGHNA and CDR2 YSLEER. The CDR3 loop spans 15 amino acids. Trimming pared 1 base from V and 8 bases from J, leaving 15 bases between.